The rows below give T cell receptor beta chains drawn from one sample of a study of T cells expressing NK-cell markers. Reanalyzing the 5' RACE reads, TCRdb keeps one entry per CDR3 protein, without DNA. Its clone listing holds about 550,000 distinct CDR3 sequences. Sequencing was performed on blood T cells: a sorted CD56 or NKG2C T cell subset, CD4+ or CD8+ T cells, or bulk PBMC T cells (not recorded which). Receptor source: a man between 18 and 29 years old in good health. CDR3s include the opening cysteine and the closing phenylalanine or tryptophan.

j_gene: TRBJ2-5; v_gene: TRBV20-1; CDR3aa: CSASPPEGETQYF
j_gene: TRBJ2-1; v_gene: TRBV20-1; CDR3aa: CSARGVSGAYKFF
j_gene: TRBJ2-7; v_gene: TRBV24-1; CDR3aa: CATAAGGGPYEQYF
j_gene: TRBJ1-2; v_gene: TRBV10-3; CDR3aa: CAISESVTDYTF
j_gene: TRBJ2-1; v_gene: TRBV30; CDR3aa: CAWSPPGRGNEQFF
j_gene: TRBJ2-7; v_gene: TRBV10-3; CDR3aa: CAITRLASTYEQYF
j_gene: TRBJ2-1; v_gene: TRBV5-1; CDR3aa: CASSLGNTGGPYNEQFF
j_gene: TRBJ2-1; v_gene: TRBV15; CDR3aa: CATSRDLGTSGYNEQFF
j_gene: TRBJ2-3; v_gene: TRBV27; CDR3aa: CASSPRGPGRDTQYF
j_gene: TRBJ1-4; v_gene: TRBV15; CDR3aa: CATREGPNEKLFF
j_gene: TRBJ2-2; v_gene: TRBV3-1; CDR3aa: CASSQGSGNTGELFF
j_gene: TRBJ2-5; v_gene: TRBV11-2; CDR3aa: CASSLDPGTSLGETQYF
j_gene: TRBJ2-3; v_gene: TRBV12-3/TRBV12-4; CDR3aa: CASSSRGGTDTQYF
j_gene: TRBJ2-4; v_gene: TRBV12-3/TRBV12-4; CDR3aa: CASSLELAGGFANIQYF
j_gene: TRBJ1-4; v_gene: TRBV5-1; CDR3aa: CASSLLSGPGEKLFF
j_gene: TRBJ2-5; v_gene: TRBV24-1; CDR3aa: CATSDLAGQGATQYF
j_gene: TRBJ1-1; v_gene: TRBV5-1; CDR3aa: CASSFQATGQTEAFF
j_gene: TRBJ1-2; v_gene: TRBV6-5; CDR3aa: CASTNHYGYTF
j_gene: TRBJ2-5; v_gene: TRBV5-1; CDR3aa: CASQGLPQETQYF
j_gene: TRBJ2-7; v_gene: TRBV3-1; CDR3aa: CASRSTSGRSSYEQYF
j_gene: TRBJ2-1; v_gene: TRBV6-2/TRBV6-3; CDR3aa: CASSGTGLSSYNEQFF
j_gene: TRBJ2-2; v_gene: TRBV4-3; CDR3aa: CASSPGLAGAGELFF
j_gene: TRBJ2-1; v_gene: TRBV15; CDR3aa: CATSRGDRGQHNEQFF
j_gene: TRBJ2-1; v_gene: TRBV21-1; CDR3aa: CASTTPFWTGRMDEQFF
j_gene: TRBJ2-3; v_gene: TRBV7-2; CDR3aa: CASAGDILVFSTDTQYF
j_gene: TRBJ1-3; v_gene: TRBV4-3; CDR3aa: CASSPGRAFSGNTIYF
j_gene: TRBJ2-1; v_gene: TRBV12-3/TRBV12-4; CDR3aa: CASSLSSREGQQFF
j_gene: TRBJ2-5; v_gene: TRBV20-1; CDR3aa: CSARSGAQETQYF
j_gene: TRBJ2-2; v_gene: TRBV27; CDR3aa: CASKGKAGELFF
j_gene: TRBJ1-3; v_gene: TRBV20-1; CDR3aa: CSARSESGNTIYF
j_gene: TRBJ2-3; v_gene: TRBV29-1; CDR3aa: CSAQRQGVNTQYF
j_gene: TRBJ2-2; v_gene: TRBV5-1; CDR3aa: CASSLAQGNTGELFF
j_gene: TRBJ2-1; v_gene: TRBV5-1; CDR3aa: CASSGGLAGDGEQFF
j_gene: TRBJ2-5; v_gene: TRBV11-3; CDR3aa: CASSLGYRDRGQETQYF
j_gene: TRBJ2-1; v_gene: TRBV20-1; CDR3aa: CSARGELAGGYNEQFF
j_gene: TRBJ2-1; v_gene: TRBV10-3; CDR3aa: CAISGEEHNEQFF
j_gene: TRBJ2-1; v_gene: TRBV27; CDR3aa: CASSPGLAGGPKERNEQFF
j_gene: TRBJ1-1; v_gene: TRBV29-1; CDR3aa: CSVRWDSKQEAFF
j_gene: TRBJ2-1; v_gene: TRBV12-3/TRBV12-4; CDR3aa: CASSLSESNEQFF
j_gene: TRBJ2-3; v_gene: TRBV4-1; CDR3aa: CASSQKATGDTQYF
j_gene: TRBJ2-7; v_gene: TRBV6-4; CDR3aa: CASSASPTGLSYEQYF
j_gene: TRBJ2-1; v_gene: TRBV18; CDR3aa: CASSPRTQGFDEQFF
j_gene: TRBJ2-1; v_gene: TRBV3-1; CDR3aa: CASRGIDEQFF
j_gene: TRBJ2-7; v_gene: TRBV5-5; CDR3aa: CASRMPGTGSHEQYF
j_gene: TRBJ2-2; v_gene: TRBV29-1; CDR3aa: CSVESYRESGELFF
j_gene: TRBJ1-1; v_gene: TRBV27; CDR3aa: CASSLWGDLNTEAFF
j_gene: TRBJ1-1; v_gene: TRBV18; CDR3aa: CASSPQVLAEAFF
j_gene: TRBJ2-3; v_gene: TRBV20-1; CDR3aa: CSASSGGRLDTQYF
j_gene: TRBJ2-1; v_gene: TRBV11-2; CDR3aa: CAGGHQYNEQFF
j_gene: TRBJ1-1; v_gene: TRBV5-5; CDR3aa: CASSFQPMNTEAFF
j_gene: TRBJ2-3; v_gene: TRBV12-3/TRBV12-4; CDR3aa: CATTVVTDTQYF
j_gene: TRBJ2-1; v_gene: TRBV20-1; CDR3aa: CSASRTTPSYNEQFF
j_gene: TRBJ2-7; v_gene: TRBV6-5; CDR3aa: CASSIRDTGEQYF
j_gene: TRBJ2-7; v_gene: TRBV2; CDR3aa: CASSGNRGLSYEQYF
j_gene: TRBJ2-7; v_gene: TRBV28; CDR3aa: CASSLVSSGVLFREQYF